These 30 T cell receptor beta chains were sequenced from one sample in a study of T cell responses to AZD1222 COVID-19 vaccine. Produced via immunoSEQ multiplex PCR; TCRdb's table is partial and in-frame only. The sample lists more than 150,000 clones, approximately 90% seen once, with 1% to 1.5% in the top ten. This specimen consisted of peripheral blood, obtained 28 days after the second AZD1222 dose. These receptors were collected from an adult who received the AZD1222 COVID-19 vaccine.

The chain uses TRBV14 and TRBJ1-2; 8 bases match TRBD1. The CDR3 is made up of 15 amino acids. V gave up 2 bases and J gave up 8 bases; unmatched junction bases: 10. Germline CDR1 SGHDN, CDR2 FVKESK. Here the CDR3 DNA reads TGTGCCAGCAGCCAACTACAGGGGGACGCTGAGGGCTACACCTTC. Protein: CASSQLQGDAEGYTF.

The genes are TRBV3-1 (or the pseudogene TRBV3-2) and TRBJ2-3; D may match TRBD1 or TRBD2 (5 bases each). Trimming pared 1 base from V and 4 bases from J, leaving 21 bases between. This CDR3 comprises 18 residues. Germline CDR1 reads LGHDT; CDR2 reads YNNKEL (reference sequence). For the CDR3, the DNA is TGTGCCAGCAGCCAAGGTGCCAACAGGCGGGTTATCGCAGATACGCAGTATTTT. Its translation is CASSQGANRRVIADTQYF.

The CDR3 coding sequence is TGTGCCAGCAGCCAACGGCAGGGCTGGGACACAGATACGCAGTATTTT. Its protein is CASSQRQGWDTDTQYF. J is TRBJ2-3 and V is TRBV14, with TRBD1 as a possible D gene (5 bases). The CDR3 sequence is 16 residues long. Trimming took off 2 bases at V and 2 bases at J, with 14 bases between the two ends. Germline V gene sequence: CDR1 SGHDN, CDR2 FVKESK.

The chain couples TRBV7-8 to TRBJ2-5; 7 nucleotides align to TRBD1. Germline CDR1 SGHVS, CDR2 FQNEAQ. After removal of 2 bases from V and 9 bases from J, the junction contained 9 bases not matched to a gene. CDR3 length: 14 amino acids. The CDR3, as DNA: TGTGCCAGCAGCTTAAGGGCAGGGGGTGAGGCCCAGTACTTC. Amino acid sequence: CASSLRAGGEAQYF.

This clone was found once. The same CDR3 is also encoded by other DNA sequences in this sample. This chain links TRBV27 with TRBJ2-7; 7 nucleotides align to TRBD1. This CDR3 is built from 13 residues. Germline loops: CDR1 MNHEY, CDR2 SMNVEV (reference sequence). Trimming cost V 3 bases and J 3 bases; bases outside gene matches: 2. In nucleotides, the CDR3 is TGTGCCAGCAGTTTCCAGGGGGACTACGAGCAGTACTTC. This translates into CASSFQGDYEQYF.

V is TRBV3-1 (or the pseudogene TRBV3-2) and J is TRBJ1-1, with D perhaps matching TRBD1 (5 bases). The CDR3 length is 15 residues. CDR1 is LGHDT, CDR2 YNNKEL, per germline (reference sequence). The V gene lost 1 base and the J gene lost 5 bases, with 14 bases spanning the gap. The CDR3 region has the DNA TGTGCCAGCAGCCAAGCGGGGCGGATAGCGACTGAAGCTTTCTTT. It encodes CASSQAGRIATEAFF.

The chain has TRBV19 and TRBJ1-6; D is possibly TRBD1 (6 bases). CDR3 length: 15 residues. Trimming pared 3 bases from V and 6 bases from J, leaving 12 bases between. Germline V CDR1 and CDR2: LNHDA, SQIVND (reference sequence). CDR3 in amino acids: CASSMLGAGNSPLHF. The DNA of the CDR3 is TGTGCCAGTAGTATGCTGGGGGCCGGTAATTCACCCCTCCACTTT.

The CDR3 sequence: CASSLLPGDYEQYF. As DNA, the CDR3 is TGCGCCAGCAGCTTGCTTCCAGGGGACTACGAGCAGTACTTC. The genes are TRBV5-1 and TRBJ2-7, with D possibly TRBD1 on 6 matching bases. The CDR3 runs 14 residues. The V gene lost 1 base and the J gene lost 3 bases, with 11 bases spanning the gap. Germline loops: CDR1 SGHRS, CDR2 YFSETQ.

This chain connects TRBV5-1 to TRBJ1-6; 8 nucleotides match TRBD1. Germline V gene sequence: CDR1 SGHRS, CDR2 YFSETQ. The CDR3 is 15 residues long. The junction had 4 bases not matched to a gene; V was cut back by 2 bases and J by 6 bases. CDR3 amino acids: CASSLSGGGNSPLHF. The CDR3 nucleotides are TGCGCCAGCAGCTTATCAGGGGGCGGTAATTCACCCCTCCACTTT.

V gene TRBV10-2 combines with J gene TRBJ1-1; the D gene is possibly TRBD1 (5 bases). The V gene's germline CDR1 is WSHSY and CDR2 SAAADI. The CDR3 is 16 amino acids. Trimming removed 3 bases at V and 3 bases at J, with 17 bases between. The CDR3 DNA is TGCGCCAGCAGTGATAGTCCTTTGGGGGGTGACACTGAAGCTTTCTTT. Amino acid sequence: CASSDSPLGGDTEAFF.

This clone came up once. V is TRBV19 and J is TRBJ2-1; D not resolved. Per the germline V gene, CDR1 is LNHDA and CDR2 is SQIVND (reference sequence). The CDR3 contains 13 residues. V lost 1 base, J lost 5 bases, and 6 bases lay in between. CDR3 nucleotides: TGTGCCAGTAGTATAGGACGAGACAATGAGCAGTTCTTC. This encodes CASSIGRDNEQFF.

This chain's CDR3 is CATQRADVETQYF. The CDR3 DNA reads as TGTGCCACCCAACGGGCAGATGTTGAGACCCAGTACTTC. The chain links TRBV6-5 to TRBJ2-5; the D is unclear. The V gene's germline CDR1 is MNHEY and CDR2 SVGAGI. Trimming took 10 bases from V and 5 from J, leaving 17 bases between them. The CDR3 spans 13 residues.

The chain employs TRBV4-1 and TRBJ1-1, with 8 positions matching TRBD1. The V and J ends lost 0 bases and 5 bases, in that order; junction bases with no gene match: 8. Germline V gives CDR1 MGHRA, CDR2 YSYEKL. The length of the CDR3 is 16 residues. The CDR3 region has the DNA TGCGCCAGCAGCCAAGAACGGGGCAGGGGGCAAACTGAAGCTTTCTTT. Amino acids: CASSQERGRGQTEAFF.

The chain links TRBV30 to TRBJ2-7; 7 nucleotides align to TRBD2. Germline CDR1 reads GTSNPN; CDR2 reads SVGIG (reference sequence). J gave up 1 base and V 5 bases, and 14 bases lay outside the gene matches. This CDR3 is built from 16 residues. In nucleotides, the CDR3 is TGTGCCTGGGCGGCATTGGGTAGCGGGCTTTCCTACGAGCAGTACTTC. Its translation: CAWAALGSGLSYEQYF. The full variable domain, with the rest looked up from reference TRBV30 and TRBJ2-7, is SQTIHQWPATLVQPVGSPLSLECTVEGTSNPNLYWYRQAAGRGLQLLFYSVGIGQISSEVPQNLSASRPQDRQFILSSKKLLLSDSGFYLCAWAALGSGLSYEQYFGPGTRLTVT.

This rearrangement joins TRBV3-1 (or the pseudogene TRBV3-2) to TRBJ1-6, with D maybe TRBD1 (6 bases). Trimming shortened V by 4 bases and J by 6 bases, and 7 bases separated the two germline ends. Germline lookup yields CDR1 LGHDT and CDR2 YNNKEL (reference sequence). CDR3 size: 13 residues. This CDR3 is CASSPRGNSPLHF. CDR3 bases: TGTGCCAGCAGCCCCAGGGGTAATTCACCCCTCCACTTT.

V gene TRBV5-1 combines with J gene TRBJ2-3; 7 bases agree with TRBD1. The CDR3 is made up of 13 amino acids. Germline V lookup: CDR1 SGHRS, CDR2 YFSETQ. V trimming: 5 bases; J trimming: 2 bases; junction bases outside the gene matches: 2. CDR3 DNA: TGCGCCAGCAGGGGACAGACCACAGATACGCAGTATTTT. This sequence encodes CASRGQTTDTQYF.

The gene calls are TRBV4-1 and TRBJ1-5, with D possibly TRBD1 on 5 matching bases. This CDR3 has 16 amino acids. The germline gives CDR1 MGHRA, CDR2 YSYEKL. The V end lost 4 bases, the J end lost 5 bases, and 18 bases lay between the germline ends. CDR3 loop: CASSPTGPSPYQPQHF. The CDR3 DNA reads TGCGCCAGCAGCCCTACAGGCCCAAGCCCATATCAGCCCCAGCATTTT.

The chain joins TRBV6-6 to TRBJ2-2; 8 bases are shared with TRBD1. This CDR3 has 14 amino acids. Germline assignment: CDR1 MNHNY and CDR2 SVGAGI (reference sequence). The V segment lost 8 bases and the J segment 5 bases; nucleotides outside the gene matches: 7. In DNA, the CDR3 is TGTGCCAGCCGAGACAGGGGAAGTACCGGGGAGCTGTTTTTT. The encoded protein is CASRDRGSTGELFF.

The chain has TRBV20-1 and TRBJ1-1, with D perhaps TRBD1 (5 bases). Germline lookup yields CDR1 DFQATT and CDR2 SNEGSKA (reference sequence). V was cut by 5 bases and J by 5 bases, with 9 bases left in between. The CDR3 contains 11 residues. DNA of the CDR3: TGCAGTGCTTCGGGGGAGACTGAAGCTTTCTTT. Translation: CSASGETEAFF.

The CDR3 here is CASRPTGQETQYF. The CDR3 DNA sequence: TGTGCCAGCAGACCTACAGGGCAAGAGACCCAGTACTTC. The V and J genes are TRBV7-2 and TRBJ2-5, with a weak D call TRBD1 (6 bases). Trimming took 6 bases from V and 2 from J, leaving 10 bases between them. The CDR3 covers 13 residues. Germline V gives CDR1 SGHTA, CDR2 FQGNSA.

The DNA of the CDR3 is TGTGCCAGCAGCTTGCTAGCTGGGGAGCAGTTCTTC. Its translation is CASSLLAGEQFF. The gene calls are TRBV5-5 and TRBJ2-1; D possibly corresponds to TRBD2 (5 bases). Germline V gene data show CDR1 as SGHKS and CDR2 as YYEKEE (reference sequence). The CDR3 spans 12 residues. V lost 1 base and J 10 bases, leaving 9 bases between the germline ends.

The CDR3 here is CASSPLGGGELFF. In DNA, the CDR3 is TGTGCCAGCAGCCCCCTGGGGGGCGGGGAGCTGTTTTTT. This chain uses TRBV7-2 with TRBJ2-2; TRBD2 is a possible D gene (6 bases). Germline lookup yields CDR1 SGHTA and CDR2 FQGNSA. Trimming cost V 5 bases and J 7 bases, with 11 bases left between them. The CDR3 sequence is 13 residues long.

This chain uses TRBV18 with TRBJ1-2, with D hard to call. CDR3 length: 16 residues. The germline V gene has CDR1 KGHSH and CDR2 LQKENI. Trimming took off 1 base at V and 2 bases at J, with 14 bases between the two ends. The CDR3 sequence: CASSPLSTTYNYGYTF. The CDR3 DNA sequence: TGTGCCAGCTCACCACTTTCGACAACCTACAACTATGGCTACACCTTC.

This clone appeared a single time. The V and J genes are TRBV19 and TRBJ2-2, with 10 bases aligning to TRBD2. There are 16 residues in the CDR3. Per the germline V gene, CDR1 is LNHDA and CDR2 is SQIVND (reference sequence). Trimming cost V 4 bases and J 4 bases; bases outside gene matches: 6. Here the CDR3 reads CASSTLSGRATGELFF. DNA of the CDR3: TGTGCCAGTAGTACCCTGAGCGGGAGGGCCACCGGGGAGCTGTTTTTT.

The chain has TRBV7-9 and TRBJ2-1, with a weak D call TRBD2 (5 bases). This CDR3 has 16 residues. From germline, CDR1 is SEHNR and CDR2 FQNEAQ (reference sequence). The germline V and J ends were trimmed by 5 bases and 2 bases, with 16 bases remaining between them. The CDR3 region is CASSPPSGLTYNEQFF. CDR3 sequence (DNA): TGTGCCAGCAGCCCCCCCTCTGGACTGACCTACAATGAGCAGTTCTTC.

The chain joins TRBV13 to TRBJ1-5; a weak D match, TRBD1 (5 bases). Trimming cost V 5 bases and J 2 bases, with 10 bases left between them. This CDR3 is built from 14 residues. Per the germline V gene, CDR1 is PRHDT and CDR2 is FYEKMQ (reference sequence). CDR3 nucleotides: TGTGCCAGCAGCATCTTGGGGGGCAATCAGCCCCAGCATTTT. The encoded protein is CASSILGGNQPQHF. The complete variable domain, with remaining parts taken from reference TRBV13 and TRBJ1-5, reads AAGVIQSPRHLIKEKRETATLKCYPIPRHDTVYWYQQGPGQDPQFLISFYEKMQSDKGSIPDRFSAQQFSDYHSELNMSSLELGDSALYFCASSILGGNQPQHFGDGTRLSIL.

The rearrangement uses TRBV2 and TRBJ1-4; no reliable D call. The CDR3 sequence is 15 residues long. V was pared by 1 base and J by 0 bases, with 6 bases between. CDR1 is SNHLY and CDR2 is FYNNEI in the germline V gene. The CDR3 nucleotides are TGTGCCAGCAGTGAAGGGTCTGCAACTAATGAAAAACTGTTTTTT. Translated, it gives CASSEGSATNEKLFF. Full variable domain (outside the CDR3, taken from reference TRBV2 and TRBJ1-4): EPEVTQTPSHQVTQMGQEVILRCVPISNHLYFYWYRQILGQKVEFLVSFYNNEISEKSEIFDDQFSVERPDGSNFTLKIRSTKLEDSAMYFCASSEGSATNEKLFFGSGTQLSVL.

The rearrangement links TRBV6-5 to TRBJ1-2, with D perhaps TRBD1 (5 bases). The germline CDR1 and CDR2 sequences are MNHEY and SVGAGI. The length of the CDR3 is 11 residues. Between the trimmed V and J ends, which lost 8 bases and 6 bases, there was a span of 10 bases. In DNA, the CDR3 is TGTGCCAGCGAACGACAGAATGGCTACACCTTC. It encodes CASERQNGYTF.

CDR3 loop: CAIRRDKGTDTQYF. CDR3 coding DNA: TGTGCCATCAGGAGGGATAAGGGCACAGATACGCAGTATTTT. The chain carries TRBV10-3 and TRBJ2-3, with D possibly being TRBD2 (5 bases). CDR1 is ENHRY, CDR2 SYGVKD, per germline. This CDR3 has 14 residues. Trimming shortened V by 6 bases and J by 1 base, and 11 bases separated the two germline ends.

This clone was picked up one time. This chain joins TRBV14 and TRBJ1-1; weak D call: TRBD1 (5 bases). This CDR3 is 18 amino acids long. Germline CDR1 and CDR2: SGHDN and FVKESK. The V end was cut by 4 bases, the J end by 4 bases, with 25 bases between. CDR3 bases: TGTGCCAGCAGCCCTTGGGCCCAGGGATTCGTGATGGGCACTGAAGCTTTCTTT. Translating it yields CASSPWAQGFVMGTEAFF.